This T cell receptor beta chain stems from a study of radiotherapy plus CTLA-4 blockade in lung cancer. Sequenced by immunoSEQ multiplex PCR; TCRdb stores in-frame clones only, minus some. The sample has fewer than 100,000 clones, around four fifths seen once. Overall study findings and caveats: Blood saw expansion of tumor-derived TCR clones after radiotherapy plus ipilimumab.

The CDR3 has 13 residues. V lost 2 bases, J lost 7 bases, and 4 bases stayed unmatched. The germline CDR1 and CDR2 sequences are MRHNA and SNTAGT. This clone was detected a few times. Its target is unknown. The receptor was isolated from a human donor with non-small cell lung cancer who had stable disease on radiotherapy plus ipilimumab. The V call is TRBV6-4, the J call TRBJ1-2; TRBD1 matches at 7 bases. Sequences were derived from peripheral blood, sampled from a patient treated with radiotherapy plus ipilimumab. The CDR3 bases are TGTGCCAGCAGTGACAAGGGGACAGCTGGCTACACCTTC. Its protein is CASSDKGTAGYTF.